A selection of T cell receptor beta chains follows, all from one sample in a study of early stage breast cancer tumors. Method: immunoSEQ multiplex PCR; TCRdb's copy keeps in-frame clones and lacks some. The data contain around 60,000 clones, 60% to 85% of them singletons. The sample consisted of blood. These receptor sequences come from a person in their thirties with breast cancer. The CDR3 runs from the conserved cysteine through the conserved F or W. D genes are given only for firm matches. The size field is filled for only some rows; it gives once, few, many or a size class.

clone_size: -; v_call: TRBV2; d_call: -; j_call: TRBJ2-3; cdr3_nt: TGTGCCAGCTCACAGAGCACAGATACGCAGTATTTT; cdr3_aa: CASSQSTDTQYF
clone_size: -; v_call: TRBV2; d_call: TRBD2; j_call: TRBJ2-5; cdr3_nt: TGTGCCAGCACCGGGACTAGCGGACCTCAAGAGACCCAGTACTTC; cdr3_aa: CASTGTSGPQETQYF
clone_size: once; v_call: TRBV10-3; d_call: -; j_call: TRBJ2-2; cdr3_nt: TGTGCCATCAGTGAGAGCTATAGGCTGACCGGGGAGCTGTTTTTT; cdr3_aa: CAISESYRLTGELFF
clone_size: -; v_call: TRBV7-2; d_call: TRBD2; j_call: TRBJ2-7; cdr3_nt: TGTGCCAGCAGCTTAGGCTGGGGGACTAGCGGTCCTCGTCCCTACGAGCAGTACTTC; cdr3_aa: CASSLGWGTSGPRPYEQYF
clone_size: -; v_call: TRBV29-1; d_call: -; j_call: TRBJ1-2; cdr3_nt: TGCAGCGTTACTACCACAGGCACCTACTATGGCTACACCTTC; cdr3_aa: CSVTTTGTYYGYTF
clone_size: -; v_call: TRBV18; d_call: TRBD2; j_call: TRBJ2-7; cdr3_nt: TGTGCCAGCTCCCCCGAACTAGCGGGAGGCTCCTACGAGCAGTACTTC; cdr3_aa: CASSPELAGGSYEQYF
clone_size: -; v_call: TRBV27; d_call: -; j_call: TRBJ2-3; cdr3_nt: TGTGCCAGCAGCTGTATTCGAACGCAGTATTTT; cdr3_aa: CASSCIRTQYF
clone_size: -; v_call: TRBV5-1; d_call: -; j_call: TRBJ2-5; cdr3_nt: TGCGCCAGCTTCGAAATGGAGACCCAGTACTTC; cdr3_aa: CASFEMETQYF
clone_size: -; v_call: TRBV27; d_call: -; j_call: TRBJ2-1; cdr3_nt: TGTGCCAGCAGAAGTCCCCGGGGCTCCTACAATGAGCAGTTCTTC; cdr3_aa: CASRSPRGSYNEQFF
clone_size: -; v_call: TRBV27; d_call: -; j_call: TRBJ2-7; cdr3_nt: TGTGCCAGCAGTTTAAGACAGCCGACCTACGAGCAGTACTTC; cdr3_aa: CASSLRQPTYEQYF
clone_size: -; v_call: TRBV6-1; d_call: TRBD1; j_call: TRBJ1-5; cdr3_nt: TGTGCCAGCAGGGCCCAGGGGGCGGATCAGCCCCAGCATTTT; cdr3_aa: CASRAQGADQPQHF
clone_size: few; v_call: TRBV9; d_call: -; j_call: TRBJ1-1; cdr3_nt: TGTGCCAGCAGCCTAGAGGGGAACACTGAAGCTTTCTTT; cdr3_aa: CASSLEGNTEAFF
clone_size: -; v_call: TRBV27; d_call: TRBD1; j_call: TRBJ1-2; cdr3_nt: TGTGCCAGCAGTTTATCGGTTCCGGGACAGGGGGCCTTGGGCTACACCTTC; cdr3_aa: CASSLSVPGQGALGYTF
clone_size: -; v_call: TRBV11-3; d_call: -; j_call: TRBJ2-3; cdr3_nt: TGTGCCAGCAGCTTAGGAGAGGTCACAGATACGCAGTATTTT; cdr3_aa: CASSLGEVTDTQYF
clone_size: -; v_call: TRBV4-3; d_call: -; j_call: TRBJ2-7; cdr3_nt: TGCGCCAGCAGCCAAGAGTCGGTTTCTTCCCCCTACGAGCAGTACTTC; cdr3_aa: CASSQESVSSPYEQYF
clone_size: -; v_call: TRBV27; d_call: -; j_call: TRBJ1-1; cdr3_nt: TGTGCCAGCAGGCGGACGGGCACTGAAGCTTTCTTT; cdr3_aa: CASRRTGTEAFF
clone_size: few; v_call: TRBV7-6; d_call: TRBD2; j_call: TRBJ2-1; cdr3_nt: TGTGCCAGCAGCTTCAGCTCTAGCGGGGCGTACAATGAGCAGTTCTTC; cdr3_aa: CASSFSSSGAYNEQFF
clone_size: -; v_call: TRBV10-3; d_call: -; j_call: TRBJ1-2; cdr3_nt: TGTGCCATCGGGAGGAATATCGCGACTCAAAATGGCTACACCTTC; cdr3_aa: CAIGRNIATQNGYTF
clone_size: -; v_call: TRBV11-1; d_call: TRBD2; j_call: TRBJ2-7; cdr3_nt: TGTGCCAGCAGCCTTGGGAGCGGGAGGGCCGTCGAGCAGTACTTC; cdr3_aa: CASSLGSGRAVEQYF
clone_size: -; v_call: TRBV6-1; d_call: -; j_call: TRBJ1-4; cdr3_nt: TGTGCCAGCAGTCGAACACAGGGCTCTAATGAAAAACTGTTTTTT; cdr3_aa: CASSRTQGSNEKLFF
clone_size: -; v_call: TRBV19; d_call: TRBD1; j_call: TRBJ1-5; cdr3_nt: TGTGCCAGTAGTAGCGACAGGGTGCAGCCCCAGCATTTT; cdr3_aa: CASSSDRVQPQHF
clone_size: -; v_call: TRBV5-1; d_call: TRBD2; j_call: TRBJ2-1; cdr3_nt: TGCGCCAGCAGCTCGGCTTTCTCTGAAGCGGGGATGTACGGTGAGCAGTTCTTC; cdr3_aa: CASSSAFSEAGMYGEQFF
clone_size: -; v_call: TRBV6-5; d_call: -; j_call: TRBJ1-5; cdr3_nt: TGTGCCAGCAGTTACTCAGGGGGAAGGAATCAGCCCCAGCATTTT; cdr3_aa: CASSYSGGRNQPQHF
clone_size: -; v_call: TRBV13; d_call: -; j_call: TRBJ2-2; cdr3_nt: TGTGCCAGCAGCACCCCCCGGGCCGTGTTCGGGGAGCTGTTTTTT; cdr3_aa: CASSTPRAVFGELFF
clone_size: -; v_call: TRBV20-1; d_call: -; j_call: TRBJ1-2; cdr3_nt: TGCAGTGCTAGCATGAGTCGGGGCTACACCTTC; cdr3_aa: CSASMSRGYTF
clone_size: few; v_call: TRBV19; d_call: TRBD1; j_call: TRBJ1-5; cdr3_nt: TGTGCCAGTAGTATGGACAGGTCCCTTCATCAGCCCCAGCATTTT; cdr3_aa: CASSMDRSLHQPQHF
clone_size: -; v_call: TRBV5-1; d_call: -; j_call: TRBJ2-3; cdr3_nt: TGCGCCAGCAGCTTTGAGGGACTCAGCACAGATACGCAGTATTTT; cdr3_aa: CASSFEGLSTDTQYF
clone_size: -; v_call: TRBV5-1; d_call: -; j_call: TRBJ2-5; cdr3_nt: TGCGCCAGCAGCTTGGAACAAGAGACCCAGTACTTC; cdr3_aa: CASSLEQETQYF
clone_size: -; v_call: TRBV12-5; d_call: -; j_call: TRBJ1-1; cdr3_nt: TGTGCTAGTGGTTTGCCAAATGGGAACACTGAAGCTTTCTTT; cdr3_aa: CASGLPNGNTEAFF
clone_size: few; v_call: TRBV5-1; d_call: -; j_call: TRBJ2-2; cdr3_nt: TGCGCCAGCAGCCTAGACGGAAACACCGGGGAGCTGTTTTTT; cdr3_aa: CASSLDGNTGELFF
clone_size: -; v_call: TRBV19; d_call: -; j_call: TRBJ2-7; cdr3_nt: TGTGCCAGTAGTATAGCCTTGCCCACAGCCTACGAGCAGTACTTC; cdr3_aa: CASSIALPTAYEQYF
clone_size: -; v_call: TRBV15; d_call: -; j_call: TRBJ1-4; cdr3_nt: TGTGCCACCAGCAGAGCGGGAAAACTGTTTTTT; cdr3_aa: CATSRAGKLFF